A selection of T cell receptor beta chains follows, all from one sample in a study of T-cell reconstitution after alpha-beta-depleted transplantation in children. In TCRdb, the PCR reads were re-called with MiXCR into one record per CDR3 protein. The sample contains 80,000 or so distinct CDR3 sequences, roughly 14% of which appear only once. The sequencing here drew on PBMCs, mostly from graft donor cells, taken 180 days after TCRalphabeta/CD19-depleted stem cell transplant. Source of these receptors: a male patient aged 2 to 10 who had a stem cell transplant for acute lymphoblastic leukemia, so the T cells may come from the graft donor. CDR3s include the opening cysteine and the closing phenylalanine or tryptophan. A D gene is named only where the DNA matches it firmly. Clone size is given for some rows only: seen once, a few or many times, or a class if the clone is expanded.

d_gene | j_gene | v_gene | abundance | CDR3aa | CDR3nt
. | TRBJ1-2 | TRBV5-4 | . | CASSFGGYSNGYTF | TGTGCCAGCAGCTTTGGGGGATACTCTAATGGCTACACCTTC
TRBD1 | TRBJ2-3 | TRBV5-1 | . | CASSTGTAPDTQYF | TGCGCCAGCAGCACTGGGACAGCTCCGGATACGCAGTATTTT
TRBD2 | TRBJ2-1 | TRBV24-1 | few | CATPQREATSSYNEQFF | TGTGCCACCCCTCAGCGGGAGGCCACCAGCTCCTACAATGAGCAGTTCTTC
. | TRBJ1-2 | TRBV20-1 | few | CSPSGGGYTF | TGCAGTCCTAGTGGAGGGGGCTACACCTTC
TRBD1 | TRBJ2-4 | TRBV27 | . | CASSLSGTGNIQYF | TGTGCCAGCAGTTTATCCGGGACAGGGAACATTCAGTACTTC
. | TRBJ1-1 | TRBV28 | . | CASSKRGANTEAFF | TGTGCCAGCAGCAAAAGGGGCGCCAACACTGAAGCTTTCTTT
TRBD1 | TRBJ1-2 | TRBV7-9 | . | CASSPGTGGARGYGYTF | TGTGCCAGCAGCCCAGGGACAGGGGGGGCCCGAGGCTATGGCTACACCTTC
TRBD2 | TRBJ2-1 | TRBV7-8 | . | CASSPRLARSSYNEQFF | TGTGCCAGCAGCCCTCGACTAGCTCGGAGCTCCTACAATGAGCAGTTCTTC
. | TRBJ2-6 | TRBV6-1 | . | CASNGAGANVLTF | TGTGCCAGCAACGGAGCTGGGGCCAACGTCCTGACTTTC
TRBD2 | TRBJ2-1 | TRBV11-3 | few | CASSRLAGGRNEQFF | TGTGCCAGCAGCCGACTAGCGGGAGGGCGTAATGAGCAGTTCTTC
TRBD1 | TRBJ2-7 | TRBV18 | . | CASSPGRGRNEQYF | TGTGCCAGCTCACCCGGCAGGGGGAGAAACGAGCAGTACTTC
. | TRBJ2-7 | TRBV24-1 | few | CATSDYRGGNEQYF | TGTGCCACCAGTGATTACAGGGGGGGCAACGAGCAGTACTTC
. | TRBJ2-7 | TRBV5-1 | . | CASSSRQSAYEQYF | TGCGCCAGCAGCTCACGACAGAGCGCCTACGAGCAGTACTTC
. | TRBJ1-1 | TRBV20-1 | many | CSSPNTEAFF | TGCAGCTCACCGAACACTGAAGCTTTCTTT
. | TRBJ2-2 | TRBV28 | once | CASNRIPGELFF | TGTGCCAGCAATCGGATCCCCGGGGAGCTGTTTTTT
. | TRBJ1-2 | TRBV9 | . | CASSVARDGGYGSTF | TGTGCCAGCAGCGTAGCGAGAGACGGGGGATATGGCTCCACCTTC
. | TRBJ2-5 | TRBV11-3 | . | CASSLGVREEETQYF | TGTGCCAGCAGCTTAGGGGTGAGGGAGGAAGAGACCCAGTACTTC
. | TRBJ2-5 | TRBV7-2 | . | CASSTFRAPRVETQYF | TGTGCCAGCAGCACCTTCAGGGCCCCGCGGGTGGAGACCCAGTACTTC
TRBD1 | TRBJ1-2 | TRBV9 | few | CASSVDRPYGYTF | TGTGCCAGCAGCGTGGACAGGCCCTATGGCTACACCTTC
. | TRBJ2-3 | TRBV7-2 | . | CASSLGFANTQYF | TGTGCCAGCAGCCTAGGGTTCGCCAATACGCAGTATTTT
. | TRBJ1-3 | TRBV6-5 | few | CASSPRSSSGNTIYF | TGTGCCAGCAGTCCTCGCAGTTCCTCTGGAAACACCATATATTTT
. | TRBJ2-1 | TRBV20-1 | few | CSARGILGIGTYNEQFF | TGCAGTGCTAGGGGGATTCTAGGGATCGGAACCTACAATGAGCAGTTCTTC
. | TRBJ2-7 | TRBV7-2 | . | CASSHRSYEQYF | TGTGCCAGCTCCCACCGTTCCTACGAGCAGTACTTC
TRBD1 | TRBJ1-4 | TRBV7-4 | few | CASSPSGTAHNEKLFF | TGTGCCAGCAGTCCCTCCGGGACAGCTCATAATGAAAAACTGTTTTTT
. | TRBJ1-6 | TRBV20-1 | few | CSARAFHNSPLHF | TGCAGTGCTAGAGCTTTTCATAATTCACCCCTCCACTTT
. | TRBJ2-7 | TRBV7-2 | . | CASSLRDRAGYEQYF | TGTGCCAGCAGCTTAAGAGACAGGGCGGGGTACGAGCAGTACTTC
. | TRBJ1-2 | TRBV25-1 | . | CASSLTLFGLSMRYTF | TGTGCCAGCAGTCTCACATTGTTCGGGCTCTCTATGCGCTACACCTTC
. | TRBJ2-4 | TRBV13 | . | CASCAPGDLPKNIQYF | TGTGCCAGCTGCGCCCCAGGGGATCTACCCAAAAACATTCAGTACTTC
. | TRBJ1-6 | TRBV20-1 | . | CSARFGTGLINSPLHF | TGCAGTGCTAGATTTGGTACAGGCCTAATCAATTCACCCCTCCACTTT
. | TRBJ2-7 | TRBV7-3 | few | CASSLTRRDTYEQYF | TGTGCCAGCAGCTTAACTAGGCGGGATACCTACGAGCAGTACTTC
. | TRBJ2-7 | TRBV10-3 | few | CAVGTSPYEQYF | TGTGCCGTCGGGACTTCACCGTACGAGCAGTACTTC
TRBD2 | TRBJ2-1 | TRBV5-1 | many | CASSLVAGEFNEQFF | TGCGCCAGCAGCTTGGTAGCGGGAGAGTTTAATGAGCAGTTCTTC
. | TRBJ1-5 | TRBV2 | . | CASSRDGINQPQHF | TGTGCCAGCAGTCGTGACGGTATCAATCAGCCCCAGCATTTT
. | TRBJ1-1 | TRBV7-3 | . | CASSIRGGPDTEAFF | TGTGCCAGCAGCATACGGGGAGGGCCGGACACTGAAGCTTTCTTT
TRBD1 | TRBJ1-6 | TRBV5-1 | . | CASEQGAGNSPLHF | TGCGCCAGCGAACAGGGGGCAGGCAATTCACCCCTCCACTTT
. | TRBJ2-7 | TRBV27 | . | CASIRMRGTYEQYF | TGTGCCAGCATCCGAATGAGGGGGACTTACGAGCAGTACTTC
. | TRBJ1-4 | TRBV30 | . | CAWRRAQGSNEKLFF | TGTGCCTGGAGACGGGCGCAGGGGTCTAATGAAAAACTGTTTTTT
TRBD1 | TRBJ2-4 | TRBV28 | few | CASSPPGQGPKNIQYF | TGTGCCAGCAGTCCCCCAGGACAGGGGCCCAAAAACATTCAGTACTTC
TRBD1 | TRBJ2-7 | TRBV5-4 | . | CASSFPGQGPYEQYF | TGTGCCAGCAGCTTTCCGGGACAGGGGCCCTACGAGCAGTACTTC
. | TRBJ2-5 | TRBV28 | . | CASSLLWASETQYF | TGTGCCAGCAGTTTACTCTGGGCATCGGAGACCCAGTACTTC
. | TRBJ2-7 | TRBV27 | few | CASSFQVSYEQYF | TGTGCCAGCAGTTTCCAGGTCTCCTACGAGCAGTACTTC
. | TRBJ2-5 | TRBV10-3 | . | CAISGGGGRETQYF | TGTGCCATCAGTGGTGGAGGAGGGAGGGAGACCCAGTACTTC
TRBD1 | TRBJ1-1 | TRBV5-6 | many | CASSFRGGEAFF | TGTGCCAGCAGCTTTAGAGGGGGCGAGGCTTTCTTT
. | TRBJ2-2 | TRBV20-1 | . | CSASRVGNTGELFF | TGCAGTGCTAGTCGAGTGGGGAACACCGGGGAGCTGTTTTTT
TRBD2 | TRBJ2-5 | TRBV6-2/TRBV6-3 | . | CASSRPGGMETQYF | TGTGCCAGCAGCCGGCCCGGGGGGATGGAGACCCAGTACTTC
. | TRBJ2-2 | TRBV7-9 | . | CASSNRHTGELFF | TGTGCCAGCAGCAACAGGCATACCGGGGAGCTGTTTTTT
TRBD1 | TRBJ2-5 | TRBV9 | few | CASSILTGMRETQYF | TGTGCCAGCAGCATTTTGACAGGGATGAGGGAGACCCAGTACTTC
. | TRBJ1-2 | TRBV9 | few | CASTSTTHYGYTF | TGTGCCAGCACCTCGACGACTCACTATGGCTACACCTTC
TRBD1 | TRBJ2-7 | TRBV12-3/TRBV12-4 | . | CASSRDSINYEQYF | TGTGCCAGCAGTCGGGACAGCATAAACTACGAGCAGTACTTC
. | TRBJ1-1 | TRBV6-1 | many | CASTPSLYHMNTEAFF | TGTGCCAGCACCCCCAGCCTCTATCACATGAACACTGAAGCTTTCTTT
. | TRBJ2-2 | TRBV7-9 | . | CASSLGAGAATGELFF | TGTGCCAGCAGCTTAGGGGCAGGGGCGGCCACCGGGGAGCTGTTTTTT
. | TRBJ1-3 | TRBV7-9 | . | CASSLGRRNSGNTIYF | TGTGCCAGCAGCTTAGGACGCCGGAACTCTGGAAACACCATATATTTT